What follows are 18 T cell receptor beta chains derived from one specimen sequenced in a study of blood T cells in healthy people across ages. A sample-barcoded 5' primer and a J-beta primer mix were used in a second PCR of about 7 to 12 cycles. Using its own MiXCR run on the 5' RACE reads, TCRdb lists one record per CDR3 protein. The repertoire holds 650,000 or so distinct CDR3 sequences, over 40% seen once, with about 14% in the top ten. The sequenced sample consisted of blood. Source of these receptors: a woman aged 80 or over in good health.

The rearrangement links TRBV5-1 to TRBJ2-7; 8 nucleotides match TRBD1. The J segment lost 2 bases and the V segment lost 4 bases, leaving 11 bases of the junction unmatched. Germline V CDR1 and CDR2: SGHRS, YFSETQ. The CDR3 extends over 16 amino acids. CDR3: CASSQSPRQGPYEQYF. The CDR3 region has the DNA TGCGCCAGCAGCCAATCTCCCAGACAGGGGCCCTACGAGCAGTACTTC.

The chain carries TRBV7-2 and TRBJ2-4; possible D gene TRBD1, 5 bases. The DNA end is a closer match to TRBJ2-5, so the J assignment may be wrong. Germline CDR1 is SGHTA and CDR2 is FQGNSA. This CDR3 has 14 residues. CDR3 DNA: TGTGCCAGCAGCCCGGACGGACAACAAGAGACCCAGTACTTC. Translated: CASSPDGQQETQYF.

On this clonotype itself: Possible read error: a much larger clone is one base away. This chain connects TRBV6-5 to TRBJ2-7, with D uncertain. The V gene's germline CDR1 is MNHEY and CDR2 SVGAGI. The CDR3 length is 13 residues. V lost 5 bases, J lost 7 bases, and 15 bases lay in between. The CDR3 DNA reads TGTGCCAGCAGTCCGGGTCTCTTAGGTGAGCAGTACTTC. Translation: CASSPGLLGEQYF.

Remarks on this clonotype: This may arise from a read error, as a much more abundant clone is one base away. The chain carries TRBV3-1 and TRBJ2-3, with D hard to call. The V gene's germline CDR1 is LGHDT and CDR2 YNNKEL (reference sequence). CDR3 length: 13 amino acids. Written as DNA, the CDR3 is TGTGCCAGCAGCCGCCAGCCTCCAGATACGCGGTATTTT. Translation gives CASSRQPPDTRYF.

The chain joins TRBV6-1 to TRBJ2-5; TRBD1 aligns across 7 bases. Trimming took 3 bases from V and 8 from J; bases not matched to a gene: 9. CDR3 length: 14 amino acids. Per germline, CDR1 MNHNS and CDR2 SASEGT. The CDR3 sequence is CASSDGTAQVTQYF. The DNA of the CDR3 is TGTGCCAGCAGTGACGGGACAGCGCAAGTAACCCAGTACTTC.

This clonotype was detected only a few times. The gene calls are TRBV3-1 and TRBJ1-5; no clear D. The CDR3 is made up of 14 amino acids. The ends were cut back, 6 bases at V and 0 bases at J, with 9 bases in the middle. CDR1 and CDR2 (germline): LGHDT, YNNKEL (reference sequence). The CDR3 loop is CASSPIDSNQPQHF. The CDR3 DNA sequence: TGTGCCAGCAGTCCCATCGATAGCAATCAGCCCCAGCATTTT. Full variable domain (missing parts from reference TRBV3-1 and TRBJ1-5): DTAVSQTPKYLVTQMGNDKSIKCEQNLGHDTMYWYKQDSKKFLKIMFSYNNKELIINETVPNRFSPKSPDKAHLNLHINSLELGDSAVYFCASSPIDSNQPQHFGDGTRLSIL.

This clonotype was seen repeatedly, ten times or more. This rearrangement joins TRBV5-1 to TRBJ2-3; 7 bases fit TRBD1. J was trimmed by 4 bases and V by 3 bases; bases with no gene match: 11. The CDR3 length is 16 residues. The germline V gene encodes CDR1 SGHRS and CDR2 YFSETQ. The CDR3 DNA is TGCGCCAGCAGCTCTGGGACAGTTTTGAGAGCAGATACGCAGTATTTT. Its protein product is CASSSGTVLRADTQYF.

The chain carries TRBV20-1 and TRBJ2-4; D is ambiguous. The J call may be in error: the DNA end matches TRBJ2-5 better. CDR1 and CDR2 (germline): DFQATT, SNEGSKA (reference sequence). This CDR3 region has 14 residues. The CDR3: CSARGPRASETQYF. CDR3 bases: TGCAGTGCTAGAGGTCCCCGGGCTTCAGAGACCCAGTACTTC.

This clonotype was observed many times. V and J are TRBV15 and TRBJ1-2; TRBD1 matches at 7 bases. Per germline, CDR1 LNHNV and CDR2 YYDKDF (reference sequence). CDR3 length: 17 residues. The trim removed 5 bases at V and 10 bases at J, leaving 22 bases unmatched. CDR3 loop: CATSLTLPTPGGNDYTF. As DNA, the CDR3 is TGTGCCACCAGCTTGACCCTTCCAACCCCAGGGGGTAACGACTACACCTTC.

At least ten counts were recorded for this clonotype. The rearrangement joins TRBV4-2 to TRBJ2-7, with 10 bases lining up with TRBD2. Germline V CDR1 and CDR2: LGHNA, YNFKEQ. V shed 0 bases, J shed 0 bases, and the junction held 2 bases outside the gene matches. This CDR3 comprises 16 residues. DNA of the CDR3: TGTGCCAGCAGCCAAGAGCCTAGCGGGGGCTCCTACGAGCAGTACTTC. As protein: CASSQEPSGGSYEQYF.

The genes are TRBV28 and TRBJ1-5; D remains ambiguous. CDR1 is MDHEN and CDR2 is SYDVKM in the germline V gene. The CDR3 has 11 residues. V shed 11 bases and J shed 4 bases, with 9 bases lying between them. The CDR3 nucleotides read TGTGCCTTAGGTTGGAATCAGCCCCAGCATTTT. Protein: CALGWNQPQHF.

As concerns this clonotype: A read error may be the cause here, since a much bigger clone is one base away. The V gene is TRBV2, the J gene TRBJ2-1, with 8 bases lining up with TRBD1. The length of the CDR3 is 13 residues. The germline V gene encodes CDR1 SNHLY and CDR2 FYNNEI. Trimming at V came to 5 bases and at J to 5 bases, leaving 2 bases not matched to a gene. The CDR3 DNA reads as TGTGCCAGCAGTTGGGACAGGAACAATGAGCAGTTCTTC. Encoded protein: CASSWDRNNEQFF.

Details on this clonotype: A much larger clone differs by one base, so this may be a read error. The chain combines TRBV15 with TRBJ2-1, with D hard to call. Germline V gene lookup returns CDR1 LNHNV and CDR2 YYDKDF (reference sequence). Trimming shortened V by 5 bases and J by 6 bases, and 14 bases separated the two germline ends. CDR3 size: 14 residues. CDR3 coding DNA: TGTGCCACCAGCCCCCTACCTTCGACCAATGAGCAGTTCTTC. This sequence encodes CATSPLPSTNEQFF.

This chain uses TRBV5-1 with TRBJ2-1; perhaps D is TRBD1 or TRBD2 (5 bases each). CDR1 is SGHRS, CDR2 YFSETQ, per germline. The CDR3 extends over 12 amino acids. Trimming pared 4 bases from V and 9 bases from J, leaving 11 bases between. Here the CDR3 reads CASSSSGGEQFF. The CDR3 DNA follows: TGCGCCAGCAGCAGTAGTGGGGGTGAGCAGTTCTTC.

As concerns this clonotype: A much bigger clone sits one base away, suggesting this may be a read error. For the CDR3, the DNA is TGCAGCGGAGGGACAGGGAACAATGAGCAGTACTTC. Its protein is CSGGTGNNEQYF. The genes are TRBV29-1 and TRBJ2-5; the match to TRBD1 covers 9 bases. Germline lookup yields CDR1 SQVTM and CDR2 ANQGSEA. Losses at the gene ends were 7 bases for V and 11 bases for J; bases not matched to a gene: 11. The CDR3 sequence is 12 residues long.

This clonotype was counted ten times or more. The CDR3: CASSDNSNSPLHF. The CDR3 DNA reads TGTGCCAGCAGTGACAACAGTAATTCACCCCTCCACTTT. This chain uses TRBV6-5 with TRBJ1-6; D ambiguous. CDR1 is MNHEY and CDR2 is SVGAGI in the germline V gene. The CDR3 totals 13 residues. V shed 5 bases and J shed 6 bases, with 8 bases lying between them.

The CDR3 spells CASSPYSGYEQYF. In nucleotides, the CDR3 is TGTGCCAGCAGCCCATATTCCGGCTACGAGCAGTACTTC. The J gene is TRBJ2-7, the V gene TRBV7-2; D unresolved. CDR3 size: 13 residues. Germline V gene sequence: CDR1 SGHTA, CDR2 FQGNSA. V was clipped by 5 bases and J by 3 bases, with 11 bases between them.

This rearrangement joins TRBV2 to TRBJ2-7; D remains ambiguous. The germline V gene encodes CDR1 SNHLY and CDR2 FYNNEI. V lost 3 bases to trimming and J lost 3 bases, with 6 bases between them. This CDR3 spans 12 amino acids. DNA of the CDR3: TGTGCCAGCAGTGATCTTTTCTACGAGCAGTACTTC. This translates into CASSDLFYEQYF.